This is a list of T cell receptor beta chains from one sample in a study of blood T cell repertoires in COVID-19. The method was immunoSEQ multiplex PCR; TCRdb's version includes in-frame clones alone and lacks a portion of them. The sample lists about 140,000 clones, about 86% seen once, with less than 2% in the top ten. Material: peripheral blood. The source of these receptors is an older woman with acute or convalescent COVID-19. CDR3s include the opening cysteine and the closing phenylalanine or tryptophan. D genes are given only for firm matches. Size is omitted from some rows. Given values are once, few, many or a class for expanded clones.

cdr3_length	d_call	v_call	clone_size	j_call	cdr3_aa	cdr3_nt
13	NA	TRBV5-1	NA	TRBJ1-2	CASSPSGGYGYTF	TGCGCCAGCAGCCCCAGTGGAGGGTACGGCTACACCTTC
15	TRBD2	TRBV3-1/TRBV3-2	few	TRBJ2-1	CASSQVSGGAAEQFF	TGTGCCAGCAGCCAAGTAAGCGGGGGGGCCGCTGAGCAGTTCTTC
12	NA	TRBV12-5	NA	TRBJ1-1	CASGLEGTEAFF	TGTGCTAGTGGTTTGGAGGGGACTGAAGCTTTCTTT
13	NA	TRBV2	NA	TRBJ2-7	CASMAGWINEQYF	TGTGCCAGCATGGCAGGGTGGATCAACGAGCAGTACTTC
15	TRBD1	TRBV7-9	NA	TRBJ2-1	CASSKDRASYNEQFF	TGTGCCAGCAGCAAGGACAGGGCCTCCTACAATGAGCAGTTCTTC
12	NA	TRBV6-5	NA	TRBJ2-7	CASERRTYEQYF	TGTGCCAGCGAGAGGAGGACCTACGAGCAGTACTTC
15	TRBD1	TRBV5-1	once	TRBJ1-2	CASSLGQGSVGGYTF	TGCGCCAGCAGCTTGGGACAGGGATCGGTCGGTGGCTACACCTTC
16	TRBD1	TRBV15	NA	TRBJ1-1	CATSRARGQEDTEAFF	TGTGCCACCAGCAGAGCCCGAGGACAGGAAGACACTGAAGCTTTCTTT
14	NA	TRBV28	few	TRBJ2-2	CASYGLTAAGELFF	TGTGCCAGCTATGGATTGACTGCGGCCGGGGAGCTGTTTTTT
13	NA	TRBV5-1	NA	TRBJ1-2	CASSLFINYGYTF	TGCGCCAGCAGCTTGTTCATTAACTATGGCTACACCTTC
18	TRBD2	TRBV4-3	NA	TRBJ2-7	CASSQAGLAGGYAYEQYF	TGCGCCAGCAGCCAAGCCGGACTAGCGGGGGGGTACGCGTACGAGCAGTACTTC
12	NA	TRBV28	NA	TRBJ2-2	CASRPVTGELFF	TGTGCCAGCAGGCCGGTAACCGGGGAGCTGTTTTTT
14	TRBD1	TRBV6-5	NA	TRBJ2-5	CASSFGQVQETQYF	TGTGCCAGCAGTTTCGGACAGGTCCAAGAGACCCAGTACTTC
13	NA	TRBV5-1	NA	TRBJ1-1	CASSFGVGTEAFF	TGCGCCAGCAGCTTCGGGGTAGGCACTGAAGCTTTCTTT
18	NA	TRBV28	NA	TRBJ1-6	CASSSSRGLGSIHSPLHF	TGTGCCAGCAGTTCCTCCCGCGGGCTGGGGTCTATACATTCACCCCTCCACTTT
17	TRBD1	TRBV12-5	NA	TRBJ2-2	CASGFRQGTGWTGELFF	TGTGCTAGTGGTTTCAGACAGGGAACGGGGTGGACCGGGGAGCTGTTTTTT
15	NA	TRBV11-2	once	TRBJ1-1	CASSLVVGVGTEAFF	TGTGCCAGCAGCTTAGTTGTAGGGGTCGGCACTGAAGCTTTCTTT
13	NA	TRBV9	NA	TRBJ2-2	CASRDRNTGELFF	TGTGCCAGCAGAGACAGGAACACCGGGGAGCTGTTTTTT
15	TRBD1	TRBV19	NA	TRBJ1-4	CASSIPGQGNEKLFF	TGTGCCAGTAGTATTCCGGGACAGGGTAATGAAAAACTGTTTTTT
16	TRBD2	TRBV7-8	NA	TRBJ2-7	CASSHPPSGGLYEQYF	TGTGCCAGCAGCCACCCTCCCAGCGGGGGCCTCTACGAGCAGTACTTC
13	TRBD1	TRBV5-4	once	TRBJ1-2	CASSQPTGSGYTF	TGTGCCAGCAGCCAGCCGACAGGGAGTGGCTACACCTTC
16	NA	TRBV23-1	NA	TRBJ2-1	CASSPRVQGNFNEQFF	TGCGCCAGCAGTCCCAGAGTCCAGGGGAATTTCAATGAGCAGTTCTTC
13	NA	TRBV7-2	NA	TRBJ1-6	CASSLEEKSPLHF	TGTGCCAGCAGCTTAGAAGAGAAATCACCCCTCCACTTT
16	NA	TRBV15	NA	TRBJ1-2	CATSRTYTELNYGYTF	TGTGCCACCAGCAGAACCTACACCGAACTAAACTATGGCTACACCTTC
15	TRBD2	TRBV6-5	once	TRBJ2-1	CASSILAGVLNEQFF	TGTGCCAGCAGTATCCTAGCGGGGGTGCTAAATGAGCAGTTCTTC
13	TRBD1	TRBV30	NA	TRBJ1-5	CAWAGGSNQPQHF	TGTGCCTGGGCAGGGGGCAGCAATCAGCCCCAGCATTTT
16	TRBD2	TRBV5-1	NA	TRBJ2-5	CASSLYSGGPQETQYF	TGCGCCAGCAGCTTATATAGCGGGGGACCTCAAGAGACCCAGTACTTC
14	NA	TRBV4-3	NA	TRBJ2-3	CASSQGGWSDTQYF	TGCGCCAGCAGCCAAGGAGGGTGGTCCGATACGCAGTATTTT
14	NA	TRBV27	NA	TRBJ2-7	CASSPGFGFYEQYF	TGTGCCAGCAGTCCGGGTTTCGGGTTCTACGAGCAGTACTTC
17	NA	TRBV3-1/TRBV3-2	NA	TRBJ2-3	CASSQPWGRLRTDTQYF	TGTGCCAGCAGCCAACCGTGGGGGCGGCTCCGCACAGATACGCAGTATTTT
13	TRBD1	TRBV28	NA	TRBJ1-2	CASSRTGSYGYTF	TGTGCCAGCAGTCGGACAGGCAGCTATGGCTACACCTTC